This entry lists 14 T cell receptor beta chains sequenced from one sample in a study of metastatic and nonmetastatic thyroid tumors. MiXCR re-clonotyped the PCR reads for TCRdb. The profile shows 40,000 to 50,000 clones, less than 5% of them singletons. Not a single patient had been given any form of treatment at any point before undergoing thyroid surgery. Sequencing was performed on blood. The receptors stem from a female donor with papillary thyroid cancer or a benign thyroid nodule (not recorded which). Some clones in this sample may be carry-over from other donors' samples.

This clone was detected many times. The chain carries TRBV7-8 and TRBJ2-1; D gene uncertain. Germline V lookup: CDR1 SGHVS, CDR2 FQNEAQ. The CDR3 contains 16 residues. The V end lost 5 bases, the J end lost 8 bases, and 22 bases lay between the germline ends. The CDR3 loop is CASSHRLIPKFDEQFF. CDR3 bases: TGTGCCAGCAGCCATAGGTTGATCCCCAAATTCGATGAGCAGTTCTTC.

This clone was counted at least ten times. The CDR3 spells CATSDRSEGYEQYF. The CDR3 coding sequence is TGTGCCACCAGTGATAGGTCCGAGGGCTACGAGCAGTACTTC. The J gene is TRBJ2-7, the V gene TRBV24-1; a weak D match, TRBD2 (5 bases). CDR1 is KGHDR, CDR2 SFDVKD, per germline. The CDR3 is 14 residues long. Trimming shortened V by 3 bases and J by 3 bases, and 11 bases separated the two germline ends.

This clone was found a few times. The rearrangement uses TRBV20-1 and TRBJ1-1; TRBD1 might be the D (5 bases). The CDR3 is made up of 14 amino acids. V was cut by 6 bases and J by 4 bases, with 18 bases left in between. Looked up from germline, CDR1 is DFQATT and CDR2 is SNEGSKA (reference sequence). CDR3 in amino acids: CSAPAGASGTEAFF. In DNA, the CDR3 is TGCAGTGCCCCCGCCGGGGCCTCCGGCACTGAAGCTTTCTTT.

This clone occurred many times. The V call is TRBV10-3, the J call TRBJ2-1, with a tentative D call TRBD2 (6 bases). Germline V lookup: CDR1 ENHRY, CDR2 SYGVKD. V lost 8 bases and J lost 5, with 10 bases in between. The CDR3 covers 12 residues. The CDR3 DNA reads TGTGCCATCGGGACTCGGGACAATGAGCAGTTCTTC. As protein: CAIGTRDNEQFF.

This clone has only a few counts. A much larger clone lies one base from this, so it may be a read error. This sequence joins TRBV28 and TRBJ2-7, with 8 bases matching TRBD2. The germline V gene encodes CDR1 MDHEN and CDR2 SYDVKM. With 6 bases clipped from V and 3 bases from J, the junction kept 7 bases outside the gene matches. The CDR3 covers 14 residues. This CDR3 is CASRPTSVYYEQYF. As DNA, the CDR3 is TGTGCCAGCAGACCGACTAGCGTTTACTACGAGCAGTACTTC.

This clone was seen at least ten times. The chain uses TRBV6-1 and TRBJ2-3, with 7 bases that match TRBD2. Germline CDR1 reads MNHNS; CDR2 reads SASEGT. V shed 6 bases, J shed 5 bases, and the junction held 11 bases outside the gene matches. CDR3 length equals 15 residues. CDR3 sequence reads: CASSRKGGPGDTQYF. CDR3 in DNA: TGTGCCAGCAGCCGAAAGGGAGGGCCTGGAGATACGCAGTATTTT.

This clone was detected only a few times. The rearrangement uses TRBV6-2 or TRBV6-3 and TRBJ2-1; 8 positions agree with TRBD1. Germline values: CDR1 MNHEY, CDR2 SVGEGT. This CDR3 spans 16 amino acids. V was clipped by 6 bases and J by 0 bases; unmatched bases: 7. Here the CDR3 reads CASRGQVPSSYNEQFF. CDR3 nucleotide sequence: TGTGCCAGCAGGGGACAGGTCCCGAGCTCCTACAATGAGCAGTTCTTC.

The rearrangement uses TRBV6-7 and TRBJ1-5; TRBD1 matches 8 bases. TRBV6-7 is reported as an ORF; its role is uncertain. CDR3 length equals 17 residues. The ends lost 6 bases at V and 2 bases at J; junction bases unmatched: 12. The CDR3 loop is CASSPGTPGQGNQPQHF. The CDR3, as DNA: TGTGCCAGCAGCCCGGGCACCCCGGGACAGGGCAATCAGCCCCAGCATTTT.

The chain links TRBV20-1 to TRBJ2-1, with TRBD2 matching over 12 bases. The V gene's germline CDR1 is DFQATT and CDR2 SNEGSKA (reference sequence). Trimming removed 1 base from V and 1 base from J; junction bases left unmatched: 5. The length of the CDR3 is 17 residues. This CDR3 reads CSARGMLAGGSYNEQFF. CDR3 nucleotides: TGCAGTGCTAGAGGTATGCTAGCGGGAGGGTCCTACAATGAGCAGTTCTTC.

This clone was observed at least ten times. This chain joins TRBV2 and TRBJ2-7; 7 positions match TRBD1. With V trimmed by 5 bases and J by 2 bases, 6 bases remained unmatched. The CDR3 has 14 amino acids. Germline loops: CDR1 SNHLY, CDR2 FYNNEI. CDR3 nucleotide sequence: TGTGCCAGCAGTCCCCAGGGGGAGACCTACGAGCAGTACTTC. Its translation is CASSPQGETYEQYF.

This rearrangement joins TRBV6-2 or TRBV6-3 to TRBJ2-7, with D uncertain. The CDR3 spans 12 residues. The germline V gene encodes CDR1 MNHEY and CDR2 SVGEGT. V shed 5 bases and J shed 6 bases, with 11 bases lying between them. The CDR3 DNA reads as TGTGCCAGCAGTCCAGACCCTCGCGAGCAGTACTTC. This sequence encodes CASSPDPREQYF.

The chain employs TRBV6-2 or TRBV6-3 and TRBJ2-1; 9 nucleotides line up with TRBD2. With 0 bases clipped from V and 8 bases from J, the junction kept 11 bases outside the gene matches. Per germline, CDR1 MNHEY and CDR2 SVGEGT. The CDR3 sequence is 17 residues long. The CDR3 bases are TGTGCCAGCAGTTACTCGATGTGGACTAGCGCAGACGATGAGCAGTTCTTC. As protein: CASSYSMWTSADDEQFF.

Only a few counts were recorded for this clone. This may be a read error, as it is one base from a much larger clone. Other DNA sequences in the same sample also yield this CDR3. The chain has TRBV5-4 and TRBJ1-5; 8 nucleotides line up with TRBD1. The germline V gene encodes CDR1 SGHNT and CDR2 YYREEE (reference sequence). The CDR3 has 15 amino acids. The CDR3 reads CASSRQGAPNQPQHF. The CDR3 DNA reads as TGTGCCAGCAGCCGTCAGGGGGCTCCCAATCAGCCCCAGCACTTT.

This clone was detected many times. The same CDR3 also results from other DNA sequences found in this sample. The V call is TRBV14, the J call TRBJ2-3; TRBD2 matches at 11 bases. Losses at the gene ends were 2 bases for V and 4 bases for J; bases not matched to a gene: 2. Germline lookup yields CDR1 SGHDN and CDR2 FVKESK. There are 15 residues in the CDR3. CDR3 amino acids: CASSQRTSGPDTQYF. In nucleotides, the CDR3 is TGTGCCAGCAGCCAACGGACTAGCGGGCCAGATACGCAGTATTTT. Full variable domain (missing parts from reference TRBV14 and TRBJ2-3): EAGVTQFPSHSVIEKGQTVTLRCDPISGHDNLYWYRRVMGKEIKFLLHFVKESKQDESGMPNNRFLAERTGGTYSTLKVQPAELEDSGVYFCASSQRTSGPDTQYFGPGTRLTVL.